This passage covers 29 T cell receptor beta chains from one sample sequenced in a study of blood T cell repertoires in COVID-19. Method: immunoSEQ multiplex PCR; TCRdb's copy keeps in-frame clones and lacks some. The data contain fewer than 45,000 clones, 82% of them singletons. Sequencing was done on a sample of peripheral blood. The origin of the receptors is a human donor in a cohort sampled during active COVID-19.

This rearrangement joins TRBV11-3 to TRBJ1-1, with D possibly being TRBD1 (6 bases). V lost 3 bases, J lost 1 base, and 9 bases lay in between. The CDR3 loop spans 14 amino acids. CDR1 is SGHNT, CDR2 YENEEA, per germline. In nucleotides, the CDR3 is TGTGCCAGCAGCTTTTACAGGGAGAACACTGAAGCTTTCTTT. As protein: CASSFYRENTEAFF.

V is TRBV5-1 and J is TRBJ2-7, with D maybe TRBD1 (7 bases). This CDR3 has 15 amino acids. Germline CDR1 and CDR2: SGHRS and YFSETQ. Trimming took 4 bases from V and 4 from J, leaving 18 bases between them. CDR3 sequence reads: CASSGGGQPLYEQYF. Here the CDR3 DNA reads TGCGCCAGCAGCGGAGGGGGACAGCCTTTGTACGAGCAGTACTTC.

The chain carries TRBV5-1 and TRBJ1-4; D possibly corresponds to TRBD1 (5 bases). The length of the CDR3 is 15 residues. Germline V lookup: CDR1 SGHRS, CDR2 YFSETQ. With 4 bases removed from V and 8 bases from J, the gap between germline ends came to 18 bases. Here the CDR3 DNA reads TGCGCCAGCAGCCTGGCAGGGTTTTCGGAGGAAAAACTGTTTTTT. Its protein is CASSLAGFSEEKLFF.

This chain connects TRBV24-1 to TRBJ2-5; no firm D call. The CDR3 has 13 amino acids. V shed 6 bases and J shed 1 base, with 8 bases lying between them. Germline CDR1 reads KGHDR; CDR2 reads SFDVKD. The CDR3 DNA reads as TGTGCCACCAGTAGGAGCCGCCAAGAGACCCAGTACTTC. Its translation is CATSRSRQETQYF.

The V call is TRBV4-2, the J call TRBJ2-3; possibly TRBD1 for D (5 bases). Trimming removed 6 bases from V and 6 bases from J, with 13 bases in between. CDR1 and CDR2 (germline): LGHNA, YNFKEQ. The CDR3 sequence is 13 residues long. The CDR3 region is CASRQGVADTQYF. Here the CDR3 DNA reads TGTGCCAGCAGGCAGGGTGTCGCGGATACGCAGTATTTT.

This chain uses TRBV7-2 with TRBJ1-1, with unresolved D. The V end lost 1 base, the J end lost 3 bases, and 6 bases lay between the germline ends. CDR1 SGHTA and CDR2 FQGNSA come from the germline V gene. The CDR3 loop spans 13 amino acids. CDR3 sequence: CASSLVGDTEAFF. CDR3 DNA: TGTGCCAGCAGCTTAGTGGGAGACACTGAAGCTTTCTTT.

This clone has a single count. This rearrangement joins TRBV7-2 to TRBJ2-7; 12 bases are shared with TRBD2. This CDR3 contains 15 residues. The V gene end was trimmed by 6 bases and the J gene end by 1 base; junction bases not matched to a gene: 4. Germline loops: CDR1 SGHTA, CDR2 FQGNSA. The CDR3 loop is CASSATSGRSYEQYF. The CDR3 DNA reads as TGTGCCAGCAGTGCCACTAGCGGGAGGTCCTACGAGCAGTACTTC. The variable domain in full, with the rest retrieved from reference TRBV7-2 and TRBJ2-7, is GAGVSQSPSNKVTEKGKDVELRCDPISGHTALYWYRQSLGQGLEFLIYFQGNSAPDKSGLPSDRFSAERTGGSVSTLTIQRTQQEDSAVYLCASSATSGRSYEQYFGPGTRLTVT.

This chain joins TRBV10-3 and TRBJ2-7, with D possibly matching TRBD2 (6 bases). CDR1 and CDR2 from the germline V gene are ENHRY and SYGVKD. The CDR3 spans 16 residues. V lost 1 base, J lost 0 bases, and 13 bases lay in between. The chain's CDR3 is CAISEWSSVGSYEQYF. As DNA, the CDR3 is TGTGCCATCAGTGAGTGGTCTAGCGTAGGCTCCTACGAGCAGTACTTC.

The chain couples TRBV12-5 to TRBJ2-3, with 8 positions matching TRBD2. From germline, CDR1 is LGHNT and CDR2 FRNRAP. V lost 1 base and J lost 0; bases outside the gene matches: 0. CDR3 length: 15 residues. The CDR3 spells CASGLGLASTDTQYF. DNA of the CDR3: TGTGCTAGTGGTTTGGGACTAGCGAGCACAGATACGCAGTATTTT.

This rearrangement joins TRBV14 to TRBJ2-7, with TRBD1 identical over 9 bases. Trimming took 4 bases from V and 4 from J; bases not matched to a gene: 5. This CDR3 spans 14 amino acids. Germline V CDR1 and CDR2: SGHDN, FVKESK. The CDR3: CASSPRDRAYEQYF. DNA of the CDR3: TGTGCCAGCAGCCCCCGGGACAGGGCGTACGAGCAGTACTTC.

The CDR3 protein is CASSTGTDTQYF. CDR3 DNA sequence: TGTGCCAGCAGCACCGGGACAGATACGCAGTATTTT. The genes are TRBV7-2 and TRBJ2-3, with D unclear. This CDR3 has 12 residues. The germline gives CDR1 SGHTA, CDR2 FQGNSA. The V end was cut by 5 bases, the J end by 3 bases, with 6 bases between. The variable domain in full, with the rest retrieved from reference TRBV7-2 and TRBJ2-3, is GAGVSQSPSNKVTEKGKDVELRCDPISGHTALYWYRQSLGQGLEFLIYFQGNSAPDKSGLPSDRFSAERTGGSVSTLTIQRTQQEDSAVYLCASSTGTDTQYFGPGTRLTVL.

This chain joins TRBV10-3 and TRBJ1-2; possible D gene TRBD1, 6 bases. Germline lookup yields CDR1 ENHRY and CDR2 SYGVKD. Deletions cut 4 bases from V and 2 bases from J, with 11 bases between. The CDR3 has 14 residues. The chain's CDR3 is CAISGDIGNYGYTF. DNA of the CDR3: TGTGCCATCAGTGGGGACATCGGAAACTATGGCTACACCTTC.

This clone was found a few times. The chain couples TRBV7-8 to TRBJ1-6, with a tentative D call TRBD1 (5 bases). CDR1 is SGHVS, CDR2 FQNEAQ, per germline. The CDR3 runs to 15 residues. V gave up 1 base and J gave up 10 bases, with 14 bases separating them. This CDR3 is CASSLGIGAGSPLHF. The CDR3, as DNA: TGTGCCAGCAGCTTAGGTATAGGGGCAGGGTCACCCCTCCACTTT.

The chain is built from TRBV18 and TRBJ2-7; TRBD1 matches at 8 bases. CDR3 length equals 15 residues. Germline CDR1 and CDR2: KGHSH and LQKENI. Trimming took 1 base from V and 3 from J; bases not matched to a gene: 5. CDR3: CASSPQTGVSYEQYF. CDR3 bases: TGTGCCAGCTCACCACAGACAGGGGTCAGCTACGAGCAGTACTTC.

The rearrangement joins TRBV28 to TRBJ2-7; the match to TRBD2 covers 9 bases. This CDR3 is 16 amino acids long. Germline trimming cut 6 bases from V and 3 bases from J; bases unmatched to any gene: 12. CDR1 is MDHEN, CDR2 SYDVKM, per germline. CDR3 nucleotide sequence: TGTGCCAGCAGCCCTCAGGGTAGCGGGAGTGGCTACGAGCAGTACTTC. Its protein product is CASSPQGSGSGYEQYF. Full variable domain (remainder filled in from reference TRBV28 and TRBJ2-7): DVKVTQSSRYLVKRTGEKVFLECVQDMDHENMFWYRQDPGLGLRLIYFSYDVKMKEKGDIPEGYSVSREKKERFSLILESASTNQTSMYLCASSPQGSGSGYEQYFGPGTRLTVT.

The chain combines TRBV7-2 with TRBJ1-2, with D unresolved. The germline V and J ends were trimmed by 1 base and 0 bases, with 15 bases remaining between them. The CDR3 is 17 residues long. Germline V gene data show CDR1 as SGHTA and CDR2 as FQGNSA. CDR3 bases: TGTGCCAGCAGCTTAGGAGTAGGTGTTGGAGCTAACTATGGCTACACCTTC. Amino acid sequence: CASSLGVGVGANYGYTF.

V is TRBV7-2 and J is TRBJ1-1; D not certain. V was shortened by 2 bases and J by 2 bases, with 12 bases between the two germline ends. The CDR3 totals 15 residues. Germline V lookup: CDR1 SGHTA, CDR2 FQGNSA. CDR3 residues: CASSLQVQVNTEAFF. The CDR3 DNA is TGTGCCAGCAGCTTACAGGTTCAAGTTAACACTGAAGCTTTCTTT.

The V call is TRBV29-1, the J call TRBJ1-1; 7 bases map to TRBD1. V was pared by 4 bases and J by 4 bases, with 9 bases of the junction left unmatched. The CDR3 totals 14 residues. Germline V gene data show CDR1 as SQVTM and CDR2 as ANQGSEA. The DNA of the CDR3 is TGCAGCGTTGTCAGGGGGGATTTTTTCACTGAAGCTTTCTTT. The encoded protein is CSVVRGDFFTEAFF.

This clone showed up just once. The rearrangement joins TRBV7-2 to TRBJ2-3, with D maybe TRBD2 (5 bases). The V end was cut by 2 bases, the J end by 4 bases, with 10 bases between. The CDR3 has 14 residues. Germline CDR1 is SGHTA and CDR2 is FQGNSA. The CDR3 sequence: CASSLNSGADTQYF. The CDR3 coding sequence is TGTGCCAGCAGCTTAAACTCCGGGGCAGATACGCAGTATTTT.

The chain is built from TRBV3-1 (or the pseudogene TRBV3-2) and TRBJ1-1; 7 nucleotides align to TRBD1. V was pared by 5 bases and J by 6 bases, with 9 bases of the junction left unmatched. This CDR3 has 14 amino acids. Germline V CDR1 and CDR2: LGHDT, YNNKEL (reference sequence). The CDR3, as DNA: TGTGCCAGCAGCAGGGGGCGCAACGGACCTGAAGCTTTCTTT. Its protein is CASSRGRNGPEAFF.

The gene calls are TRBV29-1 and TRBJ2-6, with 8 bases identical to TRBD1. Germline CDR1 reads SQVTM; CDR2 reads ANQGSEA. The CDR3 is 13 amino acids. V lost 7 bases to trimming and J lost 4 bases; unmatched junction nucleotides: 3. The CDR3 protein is CSATGVGANVLTF. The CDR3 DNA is TGCAGCGCGACAGGGGTGGGGGCCAACGTCCTGACTTTC.

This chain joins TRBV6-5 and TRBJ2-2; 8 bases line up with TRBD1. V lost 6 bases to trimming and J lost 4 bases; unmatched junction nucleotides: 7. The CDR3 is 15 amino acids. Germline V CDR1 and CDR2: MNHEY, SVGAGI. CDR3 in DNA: TGTGCCAGCAGGGCGGGACAGGAGTTCACCGGGGAGCTGTTTTTT. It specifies CASRAGQEFTGELFF.

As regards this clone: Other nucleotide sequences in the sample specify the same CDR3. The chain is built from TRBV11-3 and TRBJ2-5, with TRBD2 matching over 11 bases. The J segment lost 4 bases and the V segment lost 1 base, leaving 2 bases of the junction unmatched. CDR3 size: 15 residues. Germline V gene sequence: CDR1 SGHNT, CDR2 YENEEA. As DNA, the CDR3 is TGTGCCAGCAGCTTAGGTGGACTAGCGGGAGAGACCCAGTACTTC. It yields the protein CASSLGGLAGETQYF.

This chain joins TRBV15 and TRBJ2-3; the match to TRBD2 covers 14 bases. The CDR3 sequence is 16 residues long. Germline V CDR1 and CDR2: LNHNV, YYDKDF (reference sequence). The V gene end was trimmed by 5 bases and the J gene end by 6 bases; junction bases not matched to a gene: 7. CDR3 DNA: TGTGCCACCAGCGGGACTAGCGGGAGTATAGCGGATACGCAGTATTTT. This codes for CATSGTSGSIADTQYF.

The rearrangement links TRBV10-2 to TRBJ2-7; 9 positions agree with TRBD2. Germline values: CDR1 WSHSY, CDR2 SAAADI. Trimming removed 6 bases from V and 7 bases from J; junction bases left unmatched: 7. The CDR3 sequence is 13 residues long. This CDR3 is CASRLAGTGEQYF. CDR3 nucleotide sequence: TGCGCCAGCAGGCTAGCGGGAACGGGGGAGCAGTACTTC.

CDR3 coding DNA: TGTGCCAGTAGTATAGGGGGCGGGAGCTCCTACGAGCAGTACTTC. The encoded protein is CASSIGGGSSYEQYF. This chain uses TRBV19 with TRBJ2-7; 7 bases line up with TRBD2. This CDR3 has 15 residues. V trimming: 1 base; J trimming: 0 bases; junction bases outside the gene matches: 3. Looked up from germline, CDR1 is LNHDA and CDR2 is SQIVND (reference sequence).

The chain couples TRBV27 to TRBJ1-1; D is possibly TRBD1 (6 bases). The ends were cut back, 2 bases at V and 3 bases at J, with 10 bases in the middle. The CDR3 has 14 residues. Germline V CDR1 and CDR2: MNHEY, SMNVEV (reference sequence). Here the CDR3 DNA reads TGTGCCAGCAGTTTAATGGCAGGGGACACTGAAGCTTTCTTT. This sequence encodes CASSLMAGDTEAFF.

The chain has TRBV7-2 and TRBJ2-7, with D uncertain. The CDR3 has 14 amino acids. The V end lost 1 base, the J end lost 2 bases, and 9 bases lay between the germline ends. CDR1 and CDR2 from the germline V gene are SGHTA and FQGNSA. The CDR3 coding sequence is TGTGCCAGCAGCTTAGGGGCAGAAGCCTACGAGCAGTACTTC. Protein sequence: CASSLGAEAYEQYF.

CDR3 DNA: TGTGCCAGTATGGGGGGGTTGCAGGAAAGCAATCAGCCCCAGCATTTT. It specifies CASMGGLQESNQPQHF. The chain uses TRBV19 and TRBJ1-5, with D maybe TRBD1 (5 bases). The V end lost 7 bases, the J end lost 1 base, and 17 bases lay between the germline ends. Germline V CDR1 and CDR2: LNHDA, SQIVND (reference sequence). The CDR3 has 16 residues.